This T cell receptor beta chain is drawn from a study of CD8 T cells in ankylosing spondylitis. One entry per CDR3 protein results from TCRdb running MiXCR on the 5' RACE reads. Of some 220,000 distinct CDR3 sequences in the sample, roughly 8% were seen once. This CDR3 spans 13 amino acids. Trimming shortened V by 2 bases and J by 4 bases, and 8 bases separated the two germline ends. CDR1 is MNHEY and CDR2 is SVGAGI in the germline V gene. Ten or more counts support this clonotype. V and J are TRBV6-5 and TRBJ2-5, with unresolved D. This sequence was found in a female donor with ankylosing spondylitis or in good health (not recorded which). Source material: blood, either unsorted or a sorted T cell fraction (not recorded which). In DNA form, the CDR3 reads TGTGCCAGCAGTTACCTCCCCCTAGAGACCCAGTACTTC. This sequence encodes CASSYLPLETQYF.